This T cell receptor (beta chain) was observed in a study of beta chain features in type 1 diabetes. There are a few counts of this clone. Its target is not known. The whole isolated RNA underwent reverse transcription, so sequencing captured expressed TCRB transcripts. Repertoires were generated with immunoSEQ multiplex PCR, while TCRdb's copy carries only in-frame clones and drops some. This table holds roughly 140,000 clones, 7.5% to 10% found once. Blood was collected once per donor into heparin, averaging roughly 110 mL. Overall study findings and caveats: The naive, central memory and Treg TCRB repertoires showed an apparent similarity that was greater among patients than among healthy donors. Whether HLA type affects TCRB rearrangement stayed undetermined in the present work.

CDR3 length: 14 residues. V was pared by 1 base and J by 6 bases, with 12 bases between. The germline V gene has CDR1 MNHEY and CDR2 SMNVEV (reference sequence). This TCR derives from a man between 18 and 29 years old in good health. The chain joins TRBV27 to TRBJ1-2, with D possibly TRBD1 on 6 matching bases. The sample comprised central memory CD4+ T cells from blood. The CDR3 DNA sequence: TGTGCCAGCAGTTTATGGGGCCAGGGGCATGGCTACACCTTC. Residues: CASSLWGQGHGYTF.